These 2 T cell receptor beta chains share one sample of origin, sequenced in a study of cytomegalovirus exposure and HLA in healthy donors. Primers included in the PCR were 60 Vbeta and 13 Jbeta primers. Clones were read by immunoSEQ multiplex PCR, and TCRdb kept only the in-frame ones, dropping some. The sample includes around 160,000 clones, over 70% of them seen just once. The specimen sequenced was PBMCs. These receptors came from a woman aged 18-29 years in good health and CMV-seronegative.

V is TRBV5-1 and J is TRBJ2-5, with 7 positions matching TRBD2. Per germline, CDR1 SGHRS and CDR2 YFSETQ. The CDR3 is made up of 16 amino acids. The ends lost 1 base at V and 4 bases at J; junction bases unmatched: 10. CDR3 amino acids: CASSLSARGVGETQYF. CDR3 bases: TGCGCCAGCAGCTTGTCAGCTCGGGGGGTGGGAGAGACCCAGTACTTC.

The J gene is TRBJ2-1, the V gene TRBV19; 8 nucleotides agree with TRBD1. The CDR3 length is 14 residues. J was trimmed by 7 bases and V by 11 bases; bases with no gene match: 13. Germline V CDR1 and CDR2: LNHDA, SQIVND (reference sequence). DNA for the CDR3: TGTGCCGGGTCGAGGCAGGGGGCCGGAAATGAGCAGTTCTTC. It translates to CAGSRQGAGNEQFF.